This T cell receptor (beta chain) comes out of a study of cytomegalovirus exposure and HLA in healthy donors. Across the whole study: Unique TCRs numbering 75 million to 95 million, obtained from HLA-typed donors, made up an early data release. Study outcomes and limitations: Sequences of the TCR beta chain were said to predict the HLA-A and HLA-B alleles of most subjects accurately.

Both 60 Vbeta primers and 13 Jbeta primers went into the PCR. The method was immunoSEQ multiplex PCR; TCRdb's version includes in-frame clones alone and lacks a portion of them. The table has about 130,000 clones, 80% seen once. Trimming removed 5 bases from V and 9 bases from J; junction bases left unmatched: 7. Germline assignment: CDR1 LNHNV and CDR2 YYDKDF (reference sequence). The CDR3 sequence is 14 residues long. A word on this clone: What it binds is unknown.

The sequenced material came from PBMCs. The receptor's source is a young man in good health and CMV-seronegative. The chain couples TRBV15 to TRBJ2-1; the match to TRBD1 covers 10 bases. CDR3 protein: CATSGRQGALEQFF. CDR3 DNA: TGTGCCACCAGCGGAAGACAGGGGGCGCTTGAGCAGTTCTTC. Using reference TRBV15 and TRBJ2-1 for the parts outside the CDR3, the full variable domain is DAMVIQNPRYQVTQFGKPVTLSCSQTLNHNVMYWYQQKSSQAPKLLFHYYDKDFNNEADTPDNFQSRRPNTSFCFLDIRSPGLGDTAMYLCATSGRQGALEQFFGPGTRLTVL.